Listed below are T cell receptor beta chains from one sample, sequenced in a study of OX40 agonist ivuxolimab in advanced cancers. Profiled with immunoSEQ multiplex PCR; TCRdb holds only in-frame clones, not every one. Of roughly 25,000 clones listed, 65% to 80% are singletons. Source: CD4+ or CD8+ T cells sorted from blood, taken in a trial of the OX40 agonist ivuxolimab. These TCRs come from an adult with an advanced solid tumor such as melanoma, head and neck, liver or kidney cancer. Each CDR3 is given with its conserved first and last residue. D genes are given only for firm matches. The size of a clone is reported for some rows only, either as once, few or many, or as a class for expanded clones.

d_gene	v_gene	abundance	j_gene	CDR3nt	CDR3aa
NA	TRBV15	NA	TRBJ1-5	TGTGCCACCAGCAGGGGTCGTAGCAATCAGCCCCAGCATTTT	CATSRGRSNQPQHF
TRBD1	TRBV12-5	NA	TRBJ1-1	TGTGCTAGTAGTAAATCTGGGACAGGGGTTAACACTGAAGCTTTCTTT	CASSKSGTGVNTEAFF
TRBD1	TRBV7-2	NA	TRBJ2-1	TGTGCCAGCAGGAGGGGACAGGGGGCGCGAAATGAGCAGTTCTTC	CASRRGQGARNEQFF
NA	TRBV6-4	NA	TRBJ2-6	TGTGCCAGCACAACAGACTCTGGGGCCAACGTCCTGACTTTC	CASTTDSGANVLTF
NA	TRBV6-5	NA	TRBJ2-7	TGTGCCAGCCGAACACAGAGGTATTCCTACGAGCAGTACTTC	CASRTQRYSYEQYF
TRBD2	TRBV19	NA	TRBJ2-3	TGTGCCAGTAGTTTCTCCGGGACTACCCTCACAGATACGCAGTATTTT	CASSFSGTTLTDTQYF
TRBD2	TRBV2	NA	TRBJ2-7	TGTGCCAGCCGCCGGGCTAGCGGGGGGAGGGCCTACGAGCAGTACTTC	CASRRASGGRAYEQYF
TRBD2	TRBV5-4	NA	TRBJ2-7	TGTGTCAGCAGCCATACTAGCGGGATCTTCTCTTTC	CVSSHTSGIFSF
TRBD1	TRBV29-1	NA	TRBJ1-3	TGCAGCGTCCGGACAGGGGCGAACACCATATATTTT	CSVRTGANTIYF
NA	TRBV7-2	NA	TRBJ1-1	TGTGCCAGCAGCTTAACGAGGAACACTGAAGCTTTCTTT	CASSLTRNTEAFF
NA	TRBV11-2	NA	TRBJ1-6	TGTGCCAGCAGCCCCGGGACTGACAATTCACCCCTCCACTTT	CASSPGTDNSPLHF
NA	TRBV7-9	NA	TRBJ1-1	TGTGCCACGTCCCCCCCTCGCAAGTACACTGAAGCTTTCTTT	CATSPPRKYTEAFF
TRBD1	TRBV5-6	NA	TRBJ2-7	TGTGCCAGCAGCTTAACACCCCGACAGGGCGGTCGCTACGAGCAGTACTTC	CASSLTPRQGGRYEQYF
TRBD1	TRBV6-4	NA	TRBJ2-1	TGTGCCAGCAGTGACTCCGGGACAGGCAATGAGCAGTTCTTC	CASSDSGTGNEQFF
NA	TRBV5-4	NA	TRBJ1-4	TGTGCCAGCAGATATGAAGAGGGCGGGCATGAAAAACTGTTTTTT	CASRYEEGGHEKLFF
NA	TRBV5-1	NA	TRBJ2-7	TGCGCCAGCAGCTTGGGATCTACTGGGCACTACGAGCAGTACTTC	CASSLGSTGHYEQYF
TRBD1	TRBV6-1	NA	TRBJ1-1	TGTGCCAGCAGTGAAGCCGGGACAGGGGTAACTGAAGCTTTCTTT	CASSEAGTGVTEAFF
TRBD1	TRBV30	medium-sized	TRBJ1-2	TGTGCCTGGAGTACCGGGACAGGATTGTTGGGCTACACCTTC	CAWSTGTGLLGYTF
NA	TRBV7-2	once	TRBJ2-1	TGTGCCAGCAGCACTCGCAACAATGAGCAGTTCTTC	CASSTRNNEQFF
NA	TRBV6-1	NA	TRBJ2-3	TGTGCCAGCAGTGAAGTTTTGGGGGGCGCGAGCACAGATACGCAGTATTTT	CASSEVLGGASTDTQYF
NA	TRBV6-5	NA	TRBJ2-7	TGTGCCAGCAGTGGATTAAACGAGCAGTACTTC	CASSGLNEQYF
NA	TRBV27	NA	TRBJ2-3	TGTGCCAGCAGCACAAGAGGCCGCACAGATACGCAGTATTTT	CASSTRGRTDTQYF
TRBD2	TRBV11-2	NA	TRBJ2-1	TGTGCCAGCAGCTCTATAGCGGGAGGACCCCGAGGGGTTGAGCAGTTCTTC	CASSSIAGGPRGVEQFF
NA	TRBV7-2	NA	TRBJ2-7	TGTGCCAGCAGCTTAGTTTGGCCGTCCTACGAGCAGTACTTC	CASSLVWPSYEQYF
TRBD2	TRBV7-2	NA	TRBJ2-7	TGTGCCAGCAGGACTAGCGGGGCGTTCTCCTACGAGCAGTACTTC	CASRTSGAFSYEQYF
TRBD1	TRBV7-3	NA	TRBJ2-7	TGTGCCAGCAGCTCCCGCACCCTACGACAGGGACGCGAGCAGTACTTC	CASSSRTLRQGREQYF
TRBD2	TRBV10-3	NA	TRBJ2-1	TGTGCCATCAGTGAACTGCGACTAGCCCCAGGGAATGAGCAGTTCTTC	CAISELRLAPGNEQFF
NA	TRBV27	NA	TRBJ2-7	TGTGCCAGCAGTTTTAACCGGGACCCTACCTACGAGCAGTACTTC	CASSFNRDPTYEQYF
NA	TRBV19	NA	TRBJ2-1	TGTGCCAGTAGTCGTACTAGTGGAGGCCCCCCGGGGGACAATGAGCAGTTCTTC	CASSRTSGGPPGDNEQFF
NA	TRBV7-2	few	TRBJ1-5	TGTGCCAGCAGCTTAGTATTGGGGGGTTTAAATCAGCCCCAGCATTTT	CASSLVLGGLNQPQHF
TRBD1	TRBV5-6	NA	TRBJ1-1	TGTGCCAGCAGCCAGGACAGGGGAGAAGCTTTCTTT	CASSQDRGEAFF
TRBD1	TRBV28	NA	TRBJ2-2	TGTGCCAGCACTCGACAGGGAGATAACACCGGGGAGCTGTTTTTT	CASTRQGDNTGELFF
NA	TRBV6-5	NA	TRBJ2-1	TGTGCCAGCAGTCGGGACTCGTACAATGAGCAGTTCTTC	CASSRDSYNEQFF
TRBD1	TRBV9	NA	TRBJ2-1	TGTGCCAGCAGCCCGGGACAGGGGGGGATGAATGAGCAGTTCTTC	CASSPGQGGMNEQFF
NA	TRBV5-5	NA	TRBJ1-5	TGTGCCAGCACCCCAACCGGGAGCCCTTTCAATCAGCCCCAGCATTTT	CASTPTGSPFNQPQHF
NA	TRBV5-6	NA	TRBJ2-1	TGTGCCAGCAGCTTGACCGGGAACAATGAGCAGTTCTTC	CASSLTGNNEQFF
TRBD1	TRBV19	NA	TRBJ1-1	TGTGCCAGTAGTACCTCTCCGGGACAGGGTGCCACTGAAGCTTTCTTT	CASSTSPGQGATEAFF
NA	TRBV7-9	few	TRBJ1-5	TGTGCCAGCAGCTCCCCTCCCCCCTCGGCCCAGCATTTT	CASSSPPPSAQHF